These 27 T cell receptor beta chains share one sample of origin, sequenced in a study of blood T cell repertoires in COVID-19. Sequencing used immunoSEQ multiplex PCR; TCRdb keeps in-frame clones, though not all of them. The repertoire holds 450,000 or so clones, approximately 92% seen once, with 0.8% to 0.9% in the top ten. Sequenced: peripheral blood. The origin of the receptors is a man between 18 and 35 years old with COVID-19, enrolled during active disease.

The chain joins TRBV9 to TRBJ1-4; 9 positions agree with TRBD1. Germline loops: CDR1 SGDLS, CDR2 YYNGEE. The ends lost 0 bases at V and 5 bases at J; junction bases unmatched: 5. This CDR3 is 16 amino acids long. As DNA, the CDR3 is TGTGCCAGCAGCGTAGCTCACGGACAGGGGAATGAAAAACTGTTTTTT. It is translated as CASSVAHGQGNEKLFF.

The V gene is TRBV6-5, the J gene TRBJ1-1; D remains unclear. Germline loops: CDR1 MNHEY, CDR2 SVGAGI. The CDR3 extends over 12 amino acids. V was pared by 10 bases and J by 4 bases, with 13 bases between. CDR3 sequence: CATLWEVTEAFF. The CDR3 region has the DNA TGTGCCACCCTATGGGAGGTCACTGAAGCTTTCTTT.

This chain uses TRBV19 with TRBJ2-3; 8 bases map to TRBD1. V was pared by 9 bases and J by 4 bases, with 24 bases of the junction left unmatched. The germline V gene has CDR1 LNHDA and CDR2 SQIVND (reference sequence). This CDR3 spans 19 amino acids. The CDR3 spells CASQNKDRAPGARADTQYF. The CDR3 coding sequence is TGTGCCAGCCAGAACAAGGACAGGGCACCCGGGGCTAGGGCAGATACGCAGTATTTT. The whole variable domain, remainder taken from reference TRBV19 and TRBJ2-3, is DGGITQSPKYLFRKEGQNVTLSCEQNLNHDAMYWYRQDPGQGLRLIYYSQIVNDFQKGDIAEGYSVSREKKESFPLTVTSAQKNPTAFYLCASQNKDRAPGARADTQYFGPGTRLTVL.

This clone appeared a few times. The chain uses TRBV4-2 and TRBJ1-3, with D maybe TRBD1 (6 bases). With 1 base removed from V and 4 bases from J, the gap between germline ends came to 14 bases. Germline CDR1 and CDR2: LGHNA and YNFKEQ. This CDR3 has 16 amino acids. Here the CDR3 reads CASSQVNGGAGNTIYF. The CDR3 nucleotides are TGTGCCAGCAGCCAAGTGAACGGGGGGGCGGGAAACACCATATATTTT.

The chain couples TRBV5-1 to TRBJ2-7, with 7 bases matching TRBD1. Trimming took 7 bases from V and 0 from J; bases not matched to a gene: 4. There are 13 residues in the CDR3. CDR1 and CDR2 (germline): SGHRS, YFSETQ. Written as DNA, the CDR3 is TGCGCCAGCCGACAGGGCTACTCCTACGAGCAGTACTTC. It is translated as CASRQGYSYEQYF.

In nucleotides, the CDR3 is TGTGCCAGCAGTTCCCTCGGGACAGTAGGCCAGGGCACTGAAGCTTTCTTT. This sequence encodes CASSSLGTVGQGTEAFF. The chain employs TRBV28 and TRBJ1-1; 7 bases match TRBD1. Germline loops: CDR1 MDHEN, CDR2 SYDVKM. J lost 4 bases, V lost 4 bases, and 15 bases had no gene match. The CDR3 has 17 residues.

The CDR3 reads CASSSRGSEAFF. DNA for the CDR3: TGTGCCAGCAGTAGCCGTGGGAGTGAAGCTTTCTTT. The chain links TRBV6-6 to TRBJ1-1; D call uncertain. Germline loops: CDR1 MNHNY, CDR2 SVGAGI (reference sequence). Trimming cost V 5 bases and J 7 bases, with 11 bases left between them. The CDR3 is 12 amino acids.

V usage is TRBV29-1 and J usage is TRBJ2-1; 10 positions agree with TRBD1. The CDR3 sequence is 15 residues long. CDR1 SQVTM and CDR2 ANQGSEA come from the germline V gene. V shed 5 bases, J shed 5 bases, and the junction held 9 bases outside the gene matches. The CDR3 loop reads CSVRQGAFWNNEQFF. For the CDR3, the DNA is TGCAGCGTTCGACAGGGGGCTTTTTGGAACAATGAGCAGTTCTTC.

CDR3: CASSQTDHYGYTF. CDR3 nucleotides: TGTGCCAGCAGCCAGACAGACCACTATGGCTACACCTTC. The V gene is TRBV3-1 (or the pseudogene TRBV3-2), the J gene TRBJ1-2, with D maybe TRBD1 (5 bases). The CDR3 contains 13 residues. V shed 3 bases and J shed 3 bases, with 8 bases lying between them. The germline V gene encodes CDR1 LGHDT and CDR2 YNNKEL (reference sequence).

The chain joins TRBV27 to TRBJ2-7; 7 bases match TRBD1. Germline V gene data show CDR1 as MNHEY and CDR2 as SMNVEV (reference sequence). V was clipped by 3 bases and J by 2 bases; unmatched bases: 1. The CDR3 is 13 residues long. The CDR3: CASSLTGTYEQYF. CDR3 DNA: TGTGCCAGCAGTTTGACAGGGACCTACGAGCAGTACTTC.

This rearrangement joins TRBV7-9 to TRBJ2-1; D is perhaps TRBD2 (5 bases). There are 13 residues in the CDR3. Germline V lookup: CDR1 SEHNR, CDR2 FQNEAQ (reference sequence). Trimming took off 6 bases at V and 5 bases at J, with 11 bases between the two ends. The CDR3 DNA is TGTGCCAGCAGAATAACGGGGAACAATGAGCAGTTCTTC. Translating it yields CASRITGNNEQFF.

V gene TRBV7-9 combines with J gene TRBJ2-5; 7 nucleotides line up with TRBD1. This CDR3 is built from 13 residues. From germline, CDR1 is SEHNR and CDR2 FQNEAQ (reference sequence). J was trimmed by 3 bases and V by 5 bases; bases with no gene match: 3. The DNA of the CDR3 is TGTGCCAGCAGCCACAGGGGAGAAGAGACCCAGTACTTC. It codes for CASSHRGEETQYF.

This rearrangement joins TRBV4-1 to TRBJ2-1, with D uncertain. Germline CDR1 MGHRA, CDR2 YSYEKL. This CDR3 comprises 13 residues. Trimming cost V 4 bases and J 4 bases, with 8 bases left between them. CDR3 sequence reads: CASSPLVYNEQFF. The DNA of the CDR3 is TGCGCCAGCAGCCCCCTCGTGTACAATGAGCAGTTCTTC.

This chain uses TRBV6-1 with TRBJ2-1; 7 nucleotides line up with TRBD1. The trim removed 0 bases at V and 2 bases at J, leaving 7 bases unmatched. Germline V gene sequence: CDR1 MNHNS, CDR2 SASEGT. The CDR3 runs 17 residues. CDR3 coding DNA: TGTGCCAGCAGTGAAGCGCGAGGGGGCGTTCCCTACAATGAGCAGTTCTTC. Amino acid sequence: CASSEARGGVPYNEQFF.

The rearrangement links TRBV5-4 to TRBJ2-2; no definite D call. The CDR3 is 11 amino acids. CDR1 is SGHNT, CDR2 YYREEE, per germline (reference sequence). Trimming removed 1 base at V and 7 bases at J, with 2 bases between. The CDR3 region has the DNA TGTGCCAGCAGCTTGCTCGGGGAGCTGTTTTTT. This sequence encodes CASSLLGELFF.

On this clone itself: At one of its ends the junction is not consistent with the germline gene, which may arise from a read error. The rearrangement links TRBV2 to TRBJ2-3, with 12 positions matching TRBD2. Per the germline V gene, CDR1 is SNHLY and CDR2 is FYNNEI. This CDR3 is built from 12 residues. The CDR3 DNA reads TGTGCCAGTGGGGCCTCTAGCGGGGGGGCCTCGTTT. It encodes CASGASSGGASF.

Here the CDR3 reads CASSELTGEDSPLHF. As DNA, the CDR3 is TGTGCCAGCAGTGAACTGACAGGGGAGGATTCACCCCTCCACTTT. The V call is TRBV6-1, the J call TRBJ1-6; 8 bases map to TRBD1. Germline CDR1 MNHNS, CDR2 SASEGT. V dropped 2 bases and J dropped 8; count of bases not matched to a gene: 5. This CDR3 has 15 residues.

The gene calls are TRBV19 and TRBJ2-1, with TRBD2 matching over 7 bases. Looked up from germline, CDR1 is LNHDA and CDR2 is SQIVND (reference sequence). This CDR3 comprises 14 residues. V dropped 5 bases and J dropped 6; count of bases not matched to a gene: 7. DNA of the CDR3: TGTGCCAGTAGTGGGGAGGGACCGCTCAATGAGCAGTTCTTC. It encodes CASSGEGPLNEQFF.

This chain uses TRBV24-1 with TRBJ2-7, with 9 bases that match TRBD1. CDR3 size: 16 residues. The ends lost 3 bases at V and 3 bases at J; junction bases unmatched: 8. Germline CDR1 is KGHDR and CDR2 is SFDVKD. The CDR3 nucleotides are TGTGCCACCAGTGATCCCACCGGGACAGGGTACTACGAGCAGTACTTC. Translating gives CATSDPTGTGYYEQYF.

This clone turned up a few times. V gene TRBV5-4 combines with J gene TRBJ2-1, with D perhaps TRBD2 (6 bases). The germline V gene encodes CDR1 SGHNT and CDR2 YYREEE (reference sequence). The V gene lost 4 bases and the J gene lost 0 bases, with 11 bases spanning the gap. This CDR3 has 15 amino acids. CDR3 protein: CASSVDGSSYNEQFF. CDR3 DNA sequence: TGTGCCAGCAGCGTGGACGGGAGCTCCTACAATGAGCAGTTCTTC.

The rearrangement links TRBV7-3 to TRBJ2-1; 13 nucleotides match TRBD2. V lost 6 bases to trimming and J lost 10 bases; unmatched junction nucleotides: 15. The CDR3 totals 17 residues. Germline assignment: CDR1 SGHTA and CDR2 FQGTGA. The CDR3 nucleotides are TGTGCCAGCAGTTCGGGCCCTCCGACTAGCGGGAGGTTCGAGCAGTTCTTC. Translating it yields CASSSGPPTSGRFEQFF.

This chain links TRBV7-9 with TRBJ2-3, with D tentatively TRBD1 (6 bases). This CDR3 comprises 15 residues. Trimming stripped 2 bases from V and 4 bases from J, with 13 bases between. Per the germline V gene, CDR1 is SEHNR and CDR2 is FQNEAQ (reference sequence). In DNA form, the CDR3 reads TGTGCCAGCAGCTTAAATTGGGGGCGCGCAGATACGCAGTATTTT. Protein product: CASSLNWGRADTQYF. The full variable domain, in which reference TRBV7-9 and TRBJ2-3 provide the parts outside the CDR3, is DTGVSQNPRHKITKRGQNVTFRCDPISEHNRLYWYRQTLGQGPEFLTYFQNEAQLEKSRLLSDRFSAERPKGSFSTLEIQRTEQGDSAMYLCASSLNWGRADTQYFGPGTRLTVL.

This chain uses TRBV5-4 with TRBJ2-3; 7 bases are shared with TRBD2. Germline values: CDR1 SGHNT, CDR2 YYREEE (reference sequence). V lost 4 bases, J lost 0 bases, and 2 bases stayed unmatched. The length of the CDR3 is 14 residues. CDR3 sequence: CASSGGGSTDTQYF. The DNA for the CDR3 is TGTGCCAGCAGCGGCGGGGGTAGCACAGATACGCAGTATTTT.

This clone was seen only once. This specimen includes other DNA sequences encoding the same CDR3. This chain links TRBV11-3 with TRBJ2-1, with D tentatively TRBD1 (6 bases). Between the trimmed V and J ends, which lost 3 bases and 5 bases, there was a span of 14 bases. The CDR3 contains 15 residues. Per germline, CDR1 SGHNT and CDR2 YENEEA. CDR3 sequence reads: CASSFSKGQNNEQFF. In DNA, the CDR3 is TGTGCCAGCAGCTTCAGTAAGGGACAAAACAATGAGCAGTTCTTC.

The chain carries TRBV10-3 and TRBJ2-7, with a possible D match to TRBD2 (6 bases). V shed 5 bases and J shed 1 base, with 15 bases lying between them. Germline loops: CDR1 ENHRY, CDR2 SYGVKD. The CDR3 covers 15 residues. Here the CDR3 DNA reads TGTGCCATCAGTCGGGGCGGGGCCCGTTCCTACGAGCAGTACTTC. It specifies CAISRGGARSYEQYF.

The V call is TRBV3-1 (or the pseudogene TRBV3-2), the J call TRBJ2-1; TRBD1 might be the D (6 bases). The CDR3 is 14 amino acids. The V end lost 4 bases, the J end lost 7 bases, and 14 bases lay between the germline ends. Germline CDR1 LGHDT, CDR2 YNNKEL (reference sequence). DNA of the CDR3: TGTGCCAGCAGCCCCAACAGGGTTTATAATGAGCAGTTCTTC. Protein: CASSPNRVYNEQFF.

V gene TRBV5-7 combines with J gene TRBJ2-4; D is unresolved. TRBV5-7 has ORF status, its function being uncertain. This CDR3 comprises 12 residues. V lost 0 bases to trimming and J lost 11 bases, with 9 bases between them. The CDR3 DNA reads as TGTGCCAGCAGCTTGGCCGTCCGGTTTCAGTACTTC. Amino acid sequence: CASSLAVRFQYF.